Each of the 29 T cell receptor beta chains below was sequenced from the same sample in a study of blood T cell repertoires in COVID-19. Here immunoSEQ multiplex PCR was the method, and the copy in TCRdb shows in-frame clones only, minus some. The table has around 98,000 clones, 70% to 90% seen once. Material: peripheral blood. These receptors came from a man in his 70s with acute or convalescent COVID-19.

The chain is built from TRBV30 and TRBJ1-6, with D possibly matching TRBD1 (6 bases). The CDR3 is 15 amino acids. CDR1 GTSNPN and CDR2 SVGIG come from the germline V gene (reference sequence). Between the trimmed V and J ends, which lost 3 bases and 4 bases, there was a span of 13 bases. CDR3: CAWRGGAVYNSPLHF. As DNA, the CDR3 is TGTGCCTGGAGGGGGGGGGCAGTTTATAATTCACCCCTCCACTTT.

This CDR3 reads CASSHHRDRVTEAFF. The CDR3 DNA follows: TGTGCCAGCAGTCACCACCGGGACAGGGTCACTGAAGCTTTCTTT. The V call is TRBV7-9, the J call TRBJ1-1; TRBD1 aligns across 9 bases. V lost 6 bases and J lost 4; bases outside the gene matches: 9. The germline gives CDR1 SEHNR, CDR2 FQNEAQ (reference sequence). This CDR3 has 15 amino acids.

This clone appeared a few times. This chain connects TRBV3-1 (or the pseudogene TRBV3-2) to TRBJ1-2; no reliable D call. CDR3 length: 13 amino acids. Germline CDR1 and CDR2: LGHDT and YNNKEL (reference sequence). The V and J ends lost 0 bases and 7 bases respectively, with 9 bases between them. The DNA of the CDR3 is TGTGCCAGCAGCCAAGATTTAAATTCTGGCTACACCTTC. Amino acids: CASSQDLNSGYTF.

This chain uses TRBV6-1 with TRBJ1-4; D is ambiguous. The CDR3 is made up of 13 amino acids. Per germline, CDR1 MNHNS and CDR2 SASEGT. V was shortened by 2 bases and J by 6 bases, with 7 bases between the two germline ends. CDR3 bases: TGTGCCAGCAGTGAAAGGGAGTATGAAAAACTGTTTTTT. This encodes CASSEREYEKLFF.

This chain joins TRBV6-2 or TRBV6-3 and TRBJ2-7; maybe TRBD2 (5 bases). Trimming took off 2 bases at V and 4 bases at J, with 6 bases between the two ends. The V gene's germline CDR1 is MNHEY and CDR2 SVGEGT. The CDR3 extends over 12 amino acids. DNA for the CDR3: TGTGCCAGCAGTTACCGGGGTTACGAGCAGTACGTC. Translation: CASSYRGYEQYV.

V gene TRBV7-9 combines with J gene TRBJ1-4, with 7 bases aligning to TRBD1. The germline V gene encodes CDR1 SEHNR and CDR2 FQNEAQ (reference sequence). V lost 5 bases and J lost 0; bases outside the gene matches: 6. This CDR3 has 16 residues. Written as DNA, the CDR3 is TGTGCCAGCAGCGTGGGACAGAGCGCAACTAATGAAAAACTGTTTTTT. It is translated as CASSVGQSATNEKLFF.

The chain couples TRBV7-2 to TRBJ2-2; no clear D. This CDR3 spans 12 amino acids. The germline V and J ends were trimmed by 3 bases and 6 bases, with 5 bases remaining between them. Germline lookup yields CDR1 SGHTA and CDR2 FQGNSA. CDR3 loop: CASSFRAGELFF. In DNA form, the CDR3 reads TGTGCCAGCAGCTTCCGGGCCGGGGAGCTGTTTTTT.

The V and J genes are TRBV5-8 and TRBJ1-2; 7 bases are a match to TRBD1. After removal of 0 bases from V and 7 bases from J, the junction contained 0 bases not matched to a gene. Germline CDR1 and CDR2: SGHTS and YDEGEE. This CDR3 has 12 amino acids. The DNA for the CDR3 is TGTGCCAGCAGCTTGGGACAGGGTGGCTACACCTTC. This sequence encodes CASSLGQGGYTF. Looking up the rest from reference TRBV5-8 and TRBJ1-2 gives the full variable domain: EAGVTQSPTHLIKTRGQQATLRCSPISGHTSVYWYQQALGLGLQFLLWYDEGEERNRGNFPPRFSGRQFPNYSSELNVNALELEDSALYLCASSLGQGGYTFGSGTRLTVV.

The chain joins TRBV18 to TRBJ1-3; TRBD1 matches at 8 bases. The ends lost 2 bases at V and 0 bases at J; junction bases unmatched: 6. The CDR3 runs to 17 residues. CDR1 and CDR2 from the germline V gene are KGHSH and LQKENI. The CDR3 protein is CASSPKVTGGSGNTIYF. The CDR3 nucleotides read TGTGCCAGCTCACCAAAAGTTACAGGGGGCTCTGGAAACACCATATATTTT.

The chain employs TRBV9 and TRBJ2-7; 8 bases agree with TRBD1. Unmatched junction bases numbered 0, after V lost 0 bases and J lost 7 bases. CDR3 length: 12 residues. The germline V gene encodes CDR1 SGDLS and CDR2 YYNGEE. CDR3 protein: CASSVDRGEQYF. The CDR3 region has the DNA TGTGCCAGCAGCGTAGACAGGGGGGAGCAGTACTTC.

This chain uses TRBV19 with TRBJ1-2; D may be TRBD1 (5 bases). Trimming stripped 7 bases from V and 5 bases from J, with 38 bases between. The CDR3 runs to 21 residues. Per germline, CDR1 LNHDA and CDR2 SQIVND (reference sequence). The CDR3, as DNA: TGTGCCAGTATGGGGGGTCGCGAAGCTAACTATGGCTACGCCTCCTTGTATGGCTACACCTTC. Translated, it gives CASMGGREANYGYASLYGYTF.

The chain has TRBV6-5 and TRBJ2-5; D is perhaps TRBD1 (5 bases). Trimming cost V 7 bases and J 5 bases, with 11 bases left between them. Germline V gives CDR1 MNHEY, CDR2 SVGAGI. This CDR3 contains 12 residues. The CDR3 bases are TGTGCCAGCAATAGGGGATGGGAGACCCAGTACTTC. It specifies CASNRGWETQYF.

CDR3 protein: CASSSTRGGAVKTQYF. For the CDR3, the DNA is TGTGCCAGCAGCTCAACCCGCGGGGGGGCAGTGAAGACCCAGTACTTC. The rearrangement links TRBV11-2 to TRBJ2-5; 9 bases align to TRBD2. V trimming: 4 bases; J trimming: 6 bases; junction bases outside the gene matches: 12. The length of the CDR3 is 16 residues. CDR1 and CDR2 from the germline V gene are SGHAT and FQNNGV.

This clone was seen only once. CDR3 region: CASSFNHQTYEQYF. The CDR3 region has the DNA TGTGCCAGCAGTTTTAACCACCAGACCTACGAGCAGTACTTC. The chain couples TRBV27 to TRBJ2-7; D not resolved. This CDR3 spans 14 amino acids. Germline-derived CDR1 and CDR2 are MNHEY and SMNVEV (reference sequence). Trimming shortened V by 3 bases and J by 2 bases, and 11 bases separated the two germline ends.

This chain links TRBV5-5 with TRBJ1-5; no definite D call. This CDR3 is 13 amino acids long. Trimming took off 0 bases at V and 2 bases at J, with 3 bases between the two ends. The germline CDR1 and CDR2 sequences are SGHKS and YYEKEE (reference sequence). CDR3 sequence: CASSLVGNQPQHF. CDR3 DNA: TGTGCCAGCAGCTTGGTCGGCAATCAGCCCCAGCATTTT.

The DNA for the CDR3 is TGCAGTGCTAGTCCGAGGGCCTACGAGCAGTACTTC. Residues: CSASPRAYEQYF. The chain carries TRBV20-1 and TRBJ2-7, with D possibly TRBD2 on 5 matching bases. Trimming removed 3 bases from V and 2 bases from J, with 8 bases in between. This CDR3 has 12 residues. CDR1 and CDR2 from the germline V gene are DFQATT and SNEGSKA (reference sequence).

The V call is TRBV7-8, the J call TRBJ1-2, with D uncertain. The germline CDR1 and CDR2 sequences are SGHVS and FQNEAQ. V lost 1 base and J lost 4, with 10 bases in between. The CDR3 extends over 14 amino acids. CDR3 nucleotides: TGTGCCAGCAGCTTAGACAGTTCCGCCTATGGCTACACCTTC. It yields the protein CASSLDSSAYGYTF.

This clone was seen only once. The chain couples TRBV12-3 or TRBV12-4 to TRBJ1-5; D call uncertain. This CDR3 is 13 amino acids long. V gave up 6 bases and J gave up 7 bases, with 13 bases separating them. The CDR3 region is CASSSRERQPQHF. The CDR3 bases are TGTGCCAGCAGCTCGAGGGAGAGGCAGCCCCAGCATTTT.

This chain joins TRBV5-1 and TRBJ2-7, with D tentatively TRBD1 (7 bases). Trimming removed 1 base at V and 6 bases at J, with 17 bases between. Looked up from germline, CDR1 is SGHRS and CDR2 is YFSETQ. This CDR3 comprises 15 residues. CDR3 residues: CASSLSGGGIREQYF. CDR3 nucleotide sequence: TGCGCCAGCAGCTTGAGTGGAGGGGGCATTCGCGAGCAGTACTTC.

This chain uses TRBV28 with TRBJ1-6; 8 bases are shared with TRBD1. The junction had 9 bases not matched to a gene; V was cut back by 8 bases and J by 18 bases. The CDR3 extends over 11 amino acids. Germline CDR1 reads MDHEN; CDR2 reads SYDVKM. The CDR3 loop is CASGDRDRHHF. CDR3 nucleotides: TGTGCCAGCGGGGACCGGGACAGGCACCACTTT.

CDR3 coding DNA: TGTGCCAGCAGTGAGGGGTTGGGACAGGGGGTGGAGACCCAGTACTTC. Its protein is CASSEGLGQGVETQYF. The chain has TRBV6-1 and TRBJ2-5, with 11 bases identical to TRBD1. The V and J ends lost 3 bases and 5 bases, in that order; junction bases with no gene match: 8. This CDR3 has 16 amino acids. Germline assignment: CDR1 MNHNS and CDR2 SASEGT.

V and J are TRBV6-5 and TRBJ1-5; possibly TRBD1 for D (5 bases). The CDR3 runs to 14 residues. CDR1 is MNHEY and CDR2 is SVGAGI in the germline V gene. The V end was cut by 7 bases, the J end by 4 bases, with 14 bases between. This chain's CDR3 is CASKVGQGNQPQHF. CDR3 coding DNA: TGTGCCAGCAAGGTTGGGCAGGGAAATCAGCCCCAGCATTTT.

The V gene is TRBV7-9, the J gene TRBJ1-5; 7 nucleotides line up with TRBD1. The CDR3 runs 16 residues. CDR1 SEHNR and CDR2 FQNEAQ come from the germline V gene (reference sequence). V shed 0 bases and J 3 bases; nucleotides not matched to a gene: 5. The chain's CDR3 is CASSLAQQGINQPQHF. CDR3 nucleotide sequence: TGTGCCAGCAGCTTAGCACAACAGGGGATCAATCAGCCCCAGCATTTT.

V gene TRBV19 combines with J gene TRBJ2-3; no reliable D call. The germline V gene encodes CDR1 LNHDA and CDR2 SQIVND (reference sequence). Trimming shortened V by 2 bases and J by 0 bases, and 9 bases separated the two germline ends. The CDR3 consists of 15 residues. The CDR3 here is CASSINSLSTDTQYF. CDR3 sequence (DNA): TGTGCCAGTAGTATAAACAGCCTGAGCACAGATACGCAGTATTTT.

The chain recombines TRBV7-9 with TRBJ1-6; D is perhaps TRBD1 (5 bases). CDR3 length: 13 amino acids. V lost 5 bases and J lost 7, with 9 bases in between. Per the germline V gene, CDR1 is SEHNR and CDR2 is FQNEAQ (reference sequence). In nucleotides, the CDR3 is TGTGCCAGCAGCACGAGGACAAATTCACCCCTCCACTTT. Translated: CASSTRTNSPLHF.

The chain combines TRBV7-8 with TRBJ2-3; TRBD2 might be the D (7 bases). Trimming shortened V by 3 bases and J by 2 bases, and 24 bases separated the two germline ends. The germline V gene has CDR1 SGHVS and CDR2 FQNEAQ. This CDR3 has 19 residues. CDR3 nucleotides: TGTGCCAGCAGCTTCCTTACCTCCTACGGGGGGCAGGTCACAGATACGCAGTATTTT. Protein product: CASSFLTSYGGQVTDTQYF.

This chain joins TRBV5-4 and TRBJ1-4; D is unclear. Germline CDR1 is SGHNT and CDR2 is YYREEE (reference sequence). The germline V and J ends were trimmed by 9 bases and 6 bases, with 15 bases remaining between them. The CDR3 is 13 residues long. The CDR3 sequence is CATKTRMDEKLFF. CDR3 DNA sequence: TGTGCCACCAAGACAAGGATGGATGAAAAACTGTTTTTT.

The chain joins TRBV29-1 to TRBJ1-1; possible D gene TRBD1, 5 bases. The V end lost 7 bases, the J end lost 3 bases, and 12 bases lay between the germline ends. The CDR3 extends over 12 amino acids. The germline V gene has CDR1 SQVTM and CDR2 ANQGSEA. CDR3: CSGRGGDTEAFF. In DNA form, the CDR3 reads TGCAGCGGAAGGGGAGGGGACACTGAAGCTTTCTTT. The variable domain in full, with the rest retrieved from reference TRBV29-1 and TRBJ1-1, is SAVISQKPSRDICQRGTSLTIQCQVDSQVTMMFWYRQQPGQSLTLIATANQGSEATYESGFVIDKFPISRPNLTFSTLTVSNMSPEDSSIYLCSGRGGDTEAFFGQGTRLTVV.

This rearrangement joins TRBV7-3 to TRBJ1-1; D perhaps matches TRBD1 (6 bases). The CDR3 is made up of 16 amino acids. Germline CDR1 is SGHTA and CDR2 is FQGTGA. Trimming pared 5 bases from V and 3 bases from J, leaving 19 bases between. The CDR3 DNA reads as TGTGCCAGCAGCCTACTACGCAGGGGTACACACACTGAAGCTTTCTTT. Protein: CASSLLRRGTHTEAFF.